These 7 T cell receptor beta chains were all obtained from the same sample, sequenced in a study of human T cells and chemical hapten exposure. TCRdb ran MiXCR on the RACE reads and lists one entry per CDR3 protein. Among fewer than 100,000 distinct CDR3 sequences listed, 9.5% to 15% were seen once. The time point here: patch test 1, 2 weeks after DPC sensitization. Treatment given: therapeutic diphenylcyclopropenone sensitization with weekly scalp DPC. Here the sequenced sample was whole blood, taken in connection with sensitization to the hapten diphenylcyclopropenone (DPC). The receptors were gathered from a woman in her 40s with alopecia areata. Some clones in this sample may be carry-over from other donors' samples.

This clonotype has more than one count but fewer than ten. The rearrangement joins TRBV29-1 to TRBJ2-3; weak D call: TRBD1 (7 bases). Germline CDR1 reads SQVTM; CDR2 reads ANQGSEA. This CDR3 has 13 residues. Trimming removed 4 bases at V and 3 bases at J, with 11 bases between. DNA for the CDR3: TGCAGCGTTGCGGAGGGACAGACAGATACGCAGTATTTT. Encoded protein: CSVAEGQTDTQYF.

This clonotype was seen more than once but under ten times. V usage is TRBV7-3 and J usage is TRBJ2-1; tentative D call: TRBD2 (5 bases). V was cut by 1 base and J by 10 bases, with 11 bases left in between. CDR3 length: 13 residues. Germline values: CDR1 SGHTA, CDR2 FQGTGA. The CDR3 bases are TGTGCCAGCAGCTTAAATCGGGGTCAGGAGCAGTTCTTC. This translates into CASSLNRGQEQFF.

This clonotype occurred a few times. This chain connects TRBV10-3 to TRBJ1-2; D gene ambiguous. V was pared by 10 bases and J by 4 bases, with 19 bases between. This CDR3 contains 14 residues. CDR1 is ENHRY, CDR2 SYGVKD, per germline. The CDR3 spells CATKETAAAYGYTF. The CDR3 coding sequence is TGTGCCACGAAAGAAACGGCGGCAGCCTATGGCTACACCTTC.

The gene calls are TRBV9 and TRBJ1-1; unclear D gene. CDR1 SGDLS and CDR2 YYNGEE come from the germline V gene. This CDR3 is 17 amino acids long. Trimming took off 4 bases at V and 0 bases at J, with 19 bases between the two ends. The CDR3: CASSPRSVGRLNTEAFF. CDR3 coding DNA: TGTGCCAGCAGCCCCCGTAGCGTTGGCCGGTTGAACACTGAAGCTTTCTTT.

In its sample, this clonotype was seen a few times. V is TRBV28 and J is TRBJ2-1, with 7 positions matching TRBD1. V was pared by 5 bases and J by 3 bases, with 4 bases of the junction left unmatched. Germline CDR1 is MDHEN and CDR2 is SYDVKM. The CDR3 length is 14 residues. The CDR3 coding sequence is TGTGCCAGCAGTCATCAGGGGGACTACAATGAGCAGTTCTTC. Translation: CASSHQGDYNEQFF.

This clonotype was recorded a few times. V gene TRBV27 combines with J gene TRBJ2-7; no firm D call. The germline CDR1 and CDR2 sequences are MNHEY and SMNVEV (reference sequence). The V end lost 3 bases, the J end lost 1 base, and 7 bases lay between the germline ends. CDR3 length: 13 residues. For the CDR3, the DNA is TGTGCCAGCAGTTTCGAGAAATCCTACGAGCAGTACTTC. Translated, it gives CASSFEKSYEQYF.

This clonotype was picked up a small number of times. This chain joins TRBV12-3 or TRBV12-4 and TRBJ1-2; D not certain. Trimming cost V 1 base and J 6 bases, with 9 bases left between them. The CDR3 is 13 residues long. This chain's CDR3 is CASSLEQKDGYTF. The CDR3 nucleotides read TGTGCCAGCAGTTTAGAACAGAAAGATGGCTACACCTTC.